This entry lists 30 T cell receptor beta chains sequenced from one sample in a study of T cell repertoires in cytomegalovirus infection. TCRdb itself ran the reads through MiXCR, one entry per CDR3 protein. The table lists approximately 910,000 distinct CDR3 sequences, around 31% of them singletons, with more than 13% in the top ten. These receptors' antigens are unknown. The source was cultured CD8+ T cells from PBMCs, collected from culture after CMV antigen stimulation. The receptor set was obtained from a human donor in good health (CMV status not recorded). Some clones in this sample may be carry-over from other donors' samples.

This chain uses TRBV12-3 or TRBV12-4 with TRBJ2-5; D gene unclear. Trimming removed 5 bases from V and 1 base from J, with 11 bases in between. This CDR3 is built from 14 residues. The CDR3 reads CASSTGPRQETQYF. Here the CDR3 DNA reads TGTGCCAGCAGTACCGGGCCGCGCCAAGAGACCCAGTACTTC.

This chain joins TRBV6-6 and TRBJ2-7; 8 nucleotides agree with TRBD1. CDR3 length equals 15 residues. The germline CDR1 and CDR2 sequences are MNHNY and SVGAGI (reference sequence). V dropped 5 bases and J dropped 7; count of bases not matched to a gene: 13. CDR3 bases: TGTGCCAGCAGTCCCAGGGGGCCAGCCGTCGGGGAGCAGTACTTC. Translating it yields CASSPRGPAVGEQYF.

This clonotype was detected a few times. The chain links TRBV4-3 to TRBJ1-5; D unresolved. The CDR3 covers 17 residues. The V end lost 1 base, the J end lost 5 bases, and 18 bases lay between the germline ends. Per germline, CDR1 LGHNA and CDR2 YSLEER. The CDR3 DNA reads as TGCGCCAGCAGCCAAGCCTGGTCTCAACTTGTGGATCAGCCCCAGCATTTT. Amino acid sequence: CASSQAWSQLVDQPQHF.

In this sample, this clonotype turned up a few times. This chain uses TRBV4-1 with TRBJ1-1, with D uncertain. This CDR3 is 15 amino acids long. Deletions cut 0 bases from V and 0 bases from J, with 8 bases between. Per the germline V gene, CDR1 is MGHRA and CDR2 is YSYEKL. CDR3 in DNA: TGCGCCAGCAGCCAAGATTGGGGTATGAACACTGAAGCTTTCTTT. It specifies CASSQDWGMNTEAFF.

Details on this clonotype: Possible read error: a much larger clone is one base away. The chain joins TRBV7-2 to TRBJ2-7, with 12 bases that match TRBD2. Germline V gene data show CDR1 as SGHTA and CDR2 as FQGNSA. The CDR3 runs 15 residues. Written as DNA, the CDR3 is TGTGCCAGCAGCCCTGGACTAGCGGGACCGTACGTGCAGTACTTC. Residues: CASSPGLAGPYVQYF.

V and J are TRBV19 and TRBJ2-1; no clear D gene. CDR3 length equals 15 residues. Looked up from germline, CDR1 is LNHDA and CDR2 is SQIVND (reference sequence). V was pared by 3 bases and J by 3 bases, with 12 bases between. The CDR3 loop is CASSIVPPVYNEQFF. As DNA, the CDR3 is TGTGCCAGTAGTATTGTACCGCCAGTCTACAATGAGCAGTTCTTC.

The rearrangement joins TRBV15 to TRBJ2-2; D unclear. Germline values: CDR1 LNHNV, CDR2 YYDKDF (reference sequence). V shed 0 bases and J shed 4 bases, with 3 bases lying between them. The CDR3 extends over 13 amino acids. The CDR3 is CATSREGTGELFF. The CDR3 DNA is TGTGCCACCAGCAGAGAGGGCACCGGGGAGCTGTTTTTT.

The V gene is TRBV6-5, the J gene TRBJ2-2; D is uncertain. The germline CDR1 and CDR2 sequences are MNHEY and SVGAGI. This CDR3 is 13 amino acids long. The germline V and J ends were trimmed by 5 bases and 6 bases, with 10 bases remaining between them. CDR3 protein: CASSPIRSGELFF. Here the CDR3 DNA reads TGTGCCAGCAGTCCCATTAGGTCCGGGGAGCTGTTTTTT.

CDR3 in amino acids: CSARDQRGRIYEQFF. CDR3 bases: TGCAGTGCTAGAGACCAGCGGGGGCGAATCTATGAGCAGTTCTTC. The chain is built from TRBV20-1 and TRBJ2-1; 8 bases are shared with TRBD2. V shed 0 bases, J shed 8 bases, and the junction held 9 bases outside the gene matches. The germline V gene encodes CDR1 DFQATT and CDR2 SNEGSKA (reference sequence). The CDR3 covers 15 residues.

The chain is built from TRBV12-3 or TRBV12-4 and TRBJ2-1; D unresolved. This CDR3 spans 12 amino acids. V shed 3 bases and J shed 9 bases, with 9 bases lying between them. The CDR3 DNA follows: TGTGCCAGCAGTTTTTCCCCTGGTGAGCAGTTCTTC. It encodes CASSFSPGEQFF.

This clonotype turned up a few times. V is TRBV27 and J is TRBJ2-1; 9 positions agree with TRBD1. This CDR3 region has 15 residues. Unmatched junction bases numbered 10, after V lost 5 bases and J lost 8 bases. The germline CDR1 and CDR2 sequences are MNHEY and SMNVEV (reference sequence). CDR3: CASSTPGQGVDEQFF. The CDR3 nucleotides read TGTGCCAGCAGTACTCCGGGACAGGGTGTCGATGAGCAGTTCTTC.

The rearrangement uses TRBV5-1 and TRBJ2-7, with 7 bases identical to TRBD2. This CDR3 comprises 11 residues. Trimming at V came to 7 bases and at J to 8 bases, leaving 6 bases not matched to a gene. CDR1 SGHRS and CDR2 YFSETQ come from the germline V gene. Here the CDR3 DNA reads TGCGCCAGCGGGGGAGGGTTAAAGCAGTACTTC. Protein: CASGGGLKQYF.

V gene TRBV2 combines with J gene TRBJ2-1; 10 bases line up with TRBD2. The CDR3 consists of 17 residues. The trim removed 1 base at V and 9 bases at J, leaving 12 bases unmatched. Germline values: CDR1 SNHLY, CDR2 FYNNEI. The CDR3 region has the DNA TGTGCCAGCAGTGAAGGAAGGATAGCGGGGGGTCAGGGTGAGCAGTTCTTC. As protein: CASSEGRIAGGQGEQFF.

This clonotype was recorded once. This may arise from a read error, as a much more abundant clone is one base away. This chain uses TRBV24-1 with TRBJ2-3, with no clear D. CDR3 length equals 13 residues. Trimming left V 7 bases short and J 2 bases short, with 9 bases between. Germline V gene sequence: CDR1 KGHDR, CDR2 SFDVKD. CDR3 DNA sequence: TGTGCCACCAGCTCAGACATCACAGATACGCAGTATTTT. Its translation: CATSSDITDTQYF.

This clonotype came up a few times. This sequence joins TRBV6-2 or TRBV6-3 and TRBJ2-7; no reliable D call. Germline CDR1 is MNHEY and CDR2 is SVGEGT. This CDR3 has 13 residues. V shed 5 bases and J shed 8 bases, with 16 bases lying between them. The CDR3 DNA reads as TGTGCCAGCAGTCCCCTGGGTCTTTATCAGCAGTACGTC. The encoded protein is CASSPLGLYQQYV.

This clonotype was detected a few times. CDR3 amino acids: CASSYTETLAGEETQYF. The CDR3 coding sequence is TGTGCCAGCAGTTACACCGAAACACTAGCGGGGGAAGAGACCCAGTACTTC. This chain uses TRBV6-6 with TRBJ2-5; 11 bases are a match to TRBD2. The trim removed 2 bases at V and 3 bases at J, leaving 8 bases unmatched. CDR1 is MNHNY, CDR2 SVGAGI, per germline (reference sequence). This CDR3 comprises 17 residues.

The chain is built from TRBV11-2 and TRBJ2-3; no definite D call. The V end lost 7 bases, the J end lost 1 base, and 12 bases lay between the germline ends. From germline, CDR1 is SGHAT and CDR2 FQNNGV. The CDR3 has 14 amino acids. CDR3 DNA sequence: TGTGCCAGCACCCCCCCGGGCTGCACAGATACGCAGTATTTT. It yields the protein CASTPPGCTDTQYF. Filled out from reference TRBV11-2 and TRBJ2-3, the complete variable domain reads EAGVAQSPRYKIIEKRQSVAFWCNPISGHATLYWYQQILGQGPKLLIQFQNNGVVDDSQLPKDRFSAERLKGVDSTLKIQPAKLEDSAVYLCASTPPGCTDTQYFGPGTRLTVL.

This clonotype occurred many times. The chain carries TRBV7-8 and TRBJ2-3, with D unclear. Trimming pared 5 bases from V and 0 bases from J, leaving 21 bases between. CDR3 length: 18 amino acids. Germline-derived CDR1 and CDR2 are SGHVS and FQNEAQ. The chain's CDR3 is CASSLDQSDRPSTDTQYF. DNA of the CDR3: TGTGCCAGCAGCCTTGACCAATCCGACCGTCCTAGCACAGATACGCAGTATTTT.

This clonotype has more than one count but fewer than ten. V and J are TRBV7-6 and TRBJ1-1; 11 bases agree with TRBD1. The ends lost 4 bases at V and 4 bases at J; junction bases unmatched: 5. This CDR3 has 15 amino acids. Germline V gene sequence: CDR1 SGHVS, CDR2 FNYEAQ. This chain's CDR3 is CASSSPGQGVTEAFF. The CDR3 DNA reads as TGTGCCAGCAGCTCCCCGGGACAGGGGGTCACTGAAGCTTTCTTT.

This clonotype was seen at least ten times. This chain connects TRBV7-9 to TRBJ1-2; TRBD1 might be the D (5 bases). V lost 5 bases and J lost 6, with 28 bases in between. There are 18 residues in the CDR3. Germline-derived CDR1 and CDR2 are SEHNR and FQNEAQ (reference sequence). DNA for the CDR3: TGTGCCAGCAGCCGGGTGGGCGGGACGACGGGCAAAATTAATGGCTACACCTTC. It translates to CASSRVGGTTGKINGYTF.

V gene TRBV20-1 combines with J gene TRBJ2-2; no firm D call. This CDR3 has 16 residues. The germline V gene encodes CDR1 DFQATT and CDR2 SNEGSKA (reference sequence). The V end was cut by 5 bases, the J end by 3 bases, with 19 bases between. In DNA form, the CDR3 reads TGCAGTGCTCCCCCTCCCTCCCAGAAATACACCGGGGAGCTGTTTTTT. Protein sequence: CSAPPPSQKYTGELFF.

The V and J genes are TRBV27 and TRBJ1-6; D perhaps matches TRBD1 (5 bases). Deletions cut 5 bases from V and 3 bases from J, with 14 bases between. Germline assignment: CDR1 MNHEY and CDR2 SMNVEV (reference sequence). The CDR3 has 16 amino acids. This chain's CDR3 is CASSLRDGGYNSPLHF. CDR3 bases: TGTGCCAGCAGTCTTAGGGACGGGGGCTATAATTCACCCCTCCACTTT.

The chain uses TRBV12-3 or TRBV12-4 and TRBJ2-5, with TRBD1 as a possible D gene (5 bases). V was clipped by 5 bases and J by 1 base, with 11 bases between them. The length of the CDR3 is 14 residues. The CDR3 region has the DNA TGTGCCAGCAGTCTAGACAGTGTCCAAGAGACCCAGTACTTC. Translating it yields CASSLDSVQETQYF.

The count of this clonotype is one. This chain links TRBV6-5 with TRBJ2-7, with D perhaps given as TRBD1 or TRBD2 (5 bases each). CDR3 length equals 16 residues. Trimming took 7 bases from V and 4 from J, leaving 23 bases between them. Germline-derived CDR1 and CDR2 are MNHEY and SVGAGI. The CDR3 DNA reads TGTGCCAGCAAATGGGATGGGGGAGCCGATTGGTACGAGCAGTACTTC. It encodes CASKWDGGADWYEQYF.

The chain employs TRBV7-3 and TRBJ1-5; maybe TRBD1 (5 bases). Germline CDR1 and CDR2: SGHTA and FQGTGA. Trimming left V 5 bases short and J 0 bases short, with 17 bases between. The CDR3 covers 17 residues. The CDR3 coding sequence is TGTGCCAGCAGCCATATCCGGGGGATACCTAGCAATCAGCCCCAGCATTTT. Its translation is CASSHIRGIPSNQPQHF.

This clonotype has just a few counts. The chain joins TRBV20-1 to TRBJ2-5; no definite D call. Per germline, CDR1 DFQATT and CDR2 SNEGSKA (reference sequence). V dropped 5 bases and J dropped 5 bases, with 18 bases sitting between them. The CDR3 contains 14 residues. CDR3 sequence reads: CSAPMGSHRETQYF. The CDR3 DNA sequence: TGCAGTGCTCCGATGGGGTCCCACCGTGAGACCCAGTACTTC.

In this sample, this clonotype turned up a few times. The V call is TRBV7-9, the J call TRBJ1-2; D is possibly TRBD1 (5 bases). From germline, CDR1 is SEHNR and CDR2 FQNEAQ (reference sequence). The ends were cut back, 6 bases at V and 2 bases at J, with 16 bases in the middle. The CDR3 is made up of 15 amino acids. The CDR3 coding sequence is TGTGCCAGCAGTACCCAGGGTGGCCTGAACTATGGCTACACCTTC. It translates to CASSTQGGLNYGYTF.

CDR3 amino acids: CASSEGVGGPLNNEQFF. The DNA for the CDR3 is TGTGCCAGCAGTGAAGGCGTCGGGGGCCCGCTGAACAATGAGCAGTTCTTC. This chain uses TRBV2 with TRBJ2-1; D might be TRBD1 or TRBD2, each matching 6 bases. The CDR3 runs 17 residues. CDR1 is SNHLY and CDR2 is FYNNEI in the germline V gene. Trimming shortened V by 1 base and J by 5 bases, and 18 bases separated the two germline ends.

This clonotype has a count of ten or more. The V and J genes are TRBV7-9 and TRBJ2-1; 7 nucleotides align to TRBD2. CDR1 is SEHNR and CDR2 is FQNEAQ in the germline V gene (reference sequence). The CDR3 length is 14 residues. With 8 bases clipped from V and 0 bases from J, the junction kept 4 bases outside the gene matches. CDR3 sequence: CASVGGSSYNEQFF. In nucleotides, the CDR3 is TGTGCCAGCGTGGGGGGGAGCTCCTACAATGAGCAGTTCTTC.

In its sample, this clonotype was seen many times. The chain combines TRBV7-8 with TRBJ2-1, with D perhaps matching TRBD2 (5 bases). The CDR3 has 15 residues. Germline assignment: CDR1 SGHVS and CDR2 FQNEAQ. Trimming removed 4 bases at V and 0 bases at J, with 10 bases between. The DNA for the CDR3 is TGTGCCAGCAGCTCCAGCGGACCCTCCTACAATGAGCAGTTCTTC. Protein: CASSSSGPSYNEQFF.